This T cell receptor (beta chain) came from a study of blood T cell repertoires in COVID-19. Study details: COVID-19 samples from acute and convalescent phases originated in the United States, Italy and Spain.

Germline CDR1 and CDR2: KGHSH and LQKENI. With 1 base clipped from V and 8 bases from J, the junction kept 11 bases outside the gene matches. The CDR3 spans 16 residues. Assay used: immunoSEQ multiplex PCR; TCRdb lists only in-frame clones, some missing. The sample lists 250,000 to 350,000 clones, around 85% occurring once. The sequence was obtained from a human donor with COVID-19, enrolled during active disease. The donor label of this sample is uncertain. Sequenced material: peripheral blood. V and J are TRBV18 and TRBJ1-2; 9 bases match TRBD1. CDR3 protein: CASSPLLLQGAEGYTF. The CDR3 DNA is TGTGCCAGCTCACCACTGTTGCTACAGGGGGCCGAGGGCTACACCTTC.